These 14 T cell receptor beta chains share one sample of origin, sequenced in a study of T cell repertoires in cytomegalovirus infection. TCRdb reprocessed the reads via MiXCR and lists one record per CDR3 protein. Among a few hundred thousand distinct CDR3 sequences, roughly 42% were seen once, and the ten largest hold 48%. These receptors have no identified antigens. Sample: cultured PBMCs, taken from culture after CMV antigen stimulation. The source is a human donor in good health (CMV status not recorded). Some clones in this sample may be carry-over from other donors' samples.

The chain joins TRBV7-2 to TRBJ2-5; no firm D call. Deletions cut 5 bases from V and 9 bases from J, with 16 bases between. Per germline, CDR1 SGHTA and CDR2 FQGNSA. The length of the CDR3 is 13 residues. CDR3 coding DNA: TGTGCCAGCAGCCCCCCCTCCTTCACTGCCCAGTACTTC. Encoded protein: CASSPPSFTAQYF.

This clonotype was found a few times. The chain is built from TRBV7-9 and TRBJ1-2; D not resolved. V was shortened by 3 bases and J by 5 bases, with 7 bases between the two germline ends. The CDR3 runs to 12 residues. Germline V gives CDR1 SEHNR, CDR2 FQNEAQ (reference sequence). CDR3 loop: CASSLGIYGYTF. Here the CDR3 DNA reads TGTGCCAGCAGCTTGGGAATTTATGGCTACACCTTC.

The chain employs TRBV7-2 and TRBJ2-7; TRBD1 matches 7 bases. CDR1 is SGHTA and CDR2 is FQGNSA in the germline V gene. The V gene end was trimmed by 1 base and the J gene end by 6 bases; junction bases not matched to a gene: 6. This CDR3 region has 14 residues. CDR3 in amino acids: CASSLGDSPGEQYF. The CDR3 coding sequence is TGTGCCAGCAGCTTAGGGGACAGCCCGGGCGAGCAGTACTTC.

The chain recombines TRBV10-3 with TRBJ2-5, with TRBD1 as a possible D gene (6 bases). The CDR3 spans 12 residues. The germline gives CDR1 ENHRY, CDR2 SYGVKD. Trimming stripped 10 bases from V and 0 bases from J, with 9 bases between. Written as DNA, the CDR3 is TGTGCCACTAGGACAGACCAAGAGACCCAGTACTTC. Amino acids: CATRTDQETQYF.

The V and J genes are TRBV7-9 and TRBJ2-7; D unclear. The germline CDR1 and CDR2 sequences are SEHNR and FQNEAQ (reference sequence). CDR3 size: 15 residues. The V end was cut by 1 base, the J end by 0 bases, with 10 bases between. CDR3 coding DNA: TGTGCCAGCAGCTTAGAACGGCTATCCTCCTACGAGCAGTACTTC. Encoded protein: CASSLERLSSYEQYF.

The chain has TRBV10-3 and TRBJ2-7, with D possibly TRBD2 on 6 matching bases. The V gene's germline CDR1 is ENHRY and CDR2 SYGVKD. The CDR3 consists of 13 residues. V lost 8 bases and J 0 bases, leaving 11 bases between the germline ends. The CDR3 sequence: CAIGGAASYEQYF. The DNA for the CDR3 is TGTGCCATCGGCGGGGCGGCCTCCTACGAGCAGTACTTC.

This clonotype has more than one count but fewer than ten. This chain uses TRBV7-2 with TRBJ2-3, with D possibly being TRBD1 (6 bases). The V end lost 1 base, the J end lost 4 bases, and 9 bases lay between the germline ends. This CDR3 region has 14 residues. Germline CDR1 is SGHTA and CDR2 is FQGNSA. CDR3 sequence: CASSLDRVSDTQYF. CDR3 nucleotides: TGTGCCAGCAGCTTAGACAGGGTGTCAGATACGCAGTATTTT. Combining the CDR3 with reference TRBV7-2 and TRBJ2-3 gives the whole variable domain GAGVSQSPSNKVTEKGKDVELRCDPISGHTALYWYRQSLGQGLEFLIYFQGNSAPDKSGLPSDRFSAERTGGSVSTLTIQRTQQEDSAVYLCASSLDRVSDTQYFGPGTRLTVL.

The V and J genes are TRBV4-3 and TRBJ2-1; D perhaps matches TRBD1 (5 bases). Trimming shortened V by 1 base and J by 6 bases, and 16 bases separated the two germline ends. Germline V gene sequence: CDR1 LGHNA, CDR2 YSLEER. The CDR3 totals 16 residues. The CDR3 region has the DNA TGCGCCAGCAGCCAAGGGTGGTCTGATGGGGCCAATGAGCAGTTCTTC. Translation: CASSQGWSDGANEQFF.

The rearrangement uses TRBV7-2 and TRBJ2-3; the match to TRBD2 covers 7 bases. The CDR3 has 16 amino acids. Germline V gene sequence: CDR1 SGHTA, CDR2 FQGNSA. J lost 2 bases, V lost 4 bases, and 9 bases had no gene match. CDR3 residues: CASSSGLVPHTDTQYF. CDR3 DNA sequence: TGTGCCAGCAGCTCCGGACTAGTCCCCCACACAGATACGCAGTATTTT.

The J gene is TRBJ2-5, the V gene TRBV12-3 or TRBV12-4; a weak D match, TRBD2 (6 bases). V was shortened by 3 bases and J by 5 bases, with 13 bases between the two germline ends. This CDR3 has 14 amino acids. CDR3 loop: CASSLTGGAETQYF. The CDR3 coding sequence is TGTGCCAGCAGTTTGACCGGCGGGGCGGAGACCCAGTACTTC.

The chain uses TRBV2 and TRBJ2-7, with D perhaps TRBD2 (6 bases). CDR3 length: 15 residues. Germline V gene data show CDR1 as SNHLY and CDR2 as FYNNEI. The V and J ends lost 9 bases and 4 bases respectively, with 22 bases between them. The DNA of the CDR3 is TGTGCCAGTATATCCCGGGGGACCCGGGGTTACGAGCAGTACTTC. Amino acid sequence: CASISRGTRGYEQYF.

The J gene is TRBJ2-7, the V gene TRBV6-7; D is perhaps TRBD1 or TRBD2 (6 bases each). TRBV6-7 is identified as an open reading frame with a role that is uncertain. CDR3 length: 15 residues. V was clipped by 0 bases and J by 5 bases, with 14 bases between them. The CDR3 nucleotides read TGTGCCAGCAGTTACTCGGTCTGGGGGGCCGACGAGCAGTACTTC. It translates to CASSYSVWGADEQYF.

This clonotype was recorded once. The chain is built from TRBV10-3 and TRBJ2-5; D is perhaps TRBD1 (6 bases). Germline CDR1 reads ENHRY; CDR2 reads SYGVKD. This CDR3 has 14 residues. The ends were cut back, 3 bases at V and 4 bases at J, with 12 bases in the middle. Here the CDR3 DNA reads TGTGCCATCAGTGATTACAGGGACGGAGAGACCCAGTACTTC. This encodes CAISDYRDGETQYF.

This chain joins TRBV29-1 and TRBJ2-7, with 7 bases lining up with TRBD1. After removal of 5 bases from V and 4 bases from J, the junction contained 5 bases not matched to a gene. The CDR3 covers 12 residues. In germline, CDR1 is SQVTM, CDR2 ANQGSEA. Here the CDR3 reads CSVRDRAYEQYF. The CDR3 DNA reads TGCAGCGTTCGGGACAGAGCGTACGAGCAGTACTTC.